This T cell receptor beta chain derives from a study of T cells after yellow fever vaccination. V lost 5 bases and J 5 bases, leaving 10 bases between the germline ends. CDR3 length equals 13 residues. In this sample, this clonotype turned up many times. Its antigen is unknown. Template-switching 5'RACE yielded the TCR cDNA; a universal primer site and UMIs were added in the process. TCRdb re-analysed the 5' RACE reads in MiXCR, keeping a single row per CDR3 protein. The data contain a few hundred thousand distinct CDR3 sequences, over 5% of them singletons. Whole-study results and caveats: Contamination of FACS-sorted repertoires by abundant clonotypes from the bulk population could occur. Reappearing after the booster were most of the clones from primary vaccination (roughly 96% CD4, roughly 86% CD8).

The sequencing here drew on PBMCs, taken 5 days after the yellow fever booster vaccination. V gene TRBV12-3 or TRBV12-4 combines with J gene TRBJ2-1, with no clear D. The TCR was taken from a man aged 25-45 years who received the YFV17D yellow fever vaccine. The CDR3 reads CASSARPHNEQFF. As DNA, the CDR3 is TGTGCCAGCAGTGCACGGCCGCACAATGAGCAGTTCTTC.